Here is one TCR beta chain with its context. What it binds is unknown. At a deep level, the assay was run. The table came from immunoSEQ multiplex PCR; TCRdb's copy has only in-frame clones and leaves some out. In the table there are over 800,000 clones, around 92% of which are singletons. CD8 cells regarded as naive lacked CD45RO, were positively chosen for CCR7, and omitted terminally differentiated effector memory CD45RA+ cells. The data were obtained in a study of shared clonotypes between healthy human individuals. At the level of the study: Donors consisted of two women and three men between 18 and 49. Study observations and caveats: Memory subsets generally showed smaller estimated richness than naive subsets did.

Looked up from germline, CDR1 is PRHDT and CDR2 is FYEKMQ (reference sequence). The V and J ends lost 4 bases and 2 bases, in that order; junction bases with no gene match: 7. The CDR3 spans 15 residues. The chain combines TRBV13 with TRBJ2-7, with 8 bases matching TRBD1. The specimen was naive CD8+ T cells sorted from blood. The source of this sequence is a man aged 30 to 45 in good health. CDR3 in amino acids: CASSSRQGRPYEQYF. CDR3 coding DNA: TGTGCCAGCAGCTCCAGACAGGGGAGACCCTACGAGCAGTACTTC.